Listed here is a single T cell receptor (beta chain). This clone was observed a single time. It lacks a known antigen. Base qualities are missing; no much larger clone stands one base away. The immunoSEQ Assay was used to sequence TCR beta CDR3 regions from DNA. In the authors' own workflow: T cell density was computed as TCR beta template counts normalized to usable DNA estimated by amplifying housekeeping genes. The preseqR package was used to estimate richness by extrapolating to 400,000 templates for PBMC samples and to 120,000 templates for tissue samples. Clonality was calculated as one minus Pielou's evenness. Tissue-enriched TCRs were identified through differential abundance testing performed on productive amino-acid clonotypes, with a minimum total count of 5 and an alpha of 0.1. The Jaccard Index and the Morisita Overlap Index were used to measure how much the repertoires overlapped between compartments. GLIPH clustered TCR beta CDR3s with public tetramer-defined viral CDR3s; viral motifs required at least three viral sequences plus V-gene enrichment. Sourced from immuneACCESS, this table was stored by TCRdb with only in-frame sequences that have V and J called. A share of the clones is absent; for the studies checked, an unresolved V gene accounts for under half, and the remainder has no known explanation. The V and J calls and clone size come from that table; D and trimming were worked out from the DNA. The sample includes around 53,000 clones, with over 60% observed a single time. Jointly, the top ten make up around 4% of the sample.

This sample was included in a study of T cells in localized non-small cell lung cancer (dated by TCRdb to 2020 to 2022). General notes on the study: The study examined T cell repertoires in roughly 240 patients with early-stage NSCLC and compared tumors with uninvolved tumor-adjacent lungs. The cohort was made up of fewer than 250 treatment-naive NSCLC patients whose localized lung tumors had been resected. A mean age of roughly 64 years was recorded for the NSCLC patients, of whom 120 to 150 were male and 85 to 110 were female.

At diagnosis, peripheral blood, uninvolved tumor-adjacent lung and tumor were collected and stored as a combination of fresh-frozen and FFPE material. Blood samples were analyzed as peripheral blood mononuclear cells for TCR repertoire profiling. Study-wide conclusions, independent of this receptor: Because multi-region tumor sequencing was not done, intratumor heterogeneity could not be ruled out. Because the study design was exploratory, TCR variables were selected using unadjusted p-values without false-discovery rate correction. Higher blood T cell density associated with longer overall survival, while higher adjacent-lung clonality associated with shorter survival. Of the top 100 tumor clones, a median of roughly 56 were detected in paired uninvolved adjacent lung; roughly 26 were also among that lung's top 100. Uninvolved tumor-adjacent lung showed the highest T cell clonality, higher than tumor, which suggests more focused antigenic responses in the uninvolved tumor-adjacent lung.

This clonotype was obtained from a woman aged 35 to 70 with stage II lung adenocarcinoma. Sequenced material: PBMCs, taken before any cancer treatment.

The CDR3 protein sequence reads: CASSAFNGLNTEAFF. The DNA is TGTGCCAGCTCCGCCTTTAATGGGTTGAACACTGAAGCTTTCTTT. The rearrangement combines TRBV18 with TRBJ1-1, with the D gene too uncertain to name. The CDR3 runs 15 residues from the cysteine to the phenylalanine. Of all the DNA, just the CDR3 is kept, 45 bases in frame from base 1. From a lookup of the germline V gene, CDR1 and CDR2 are KGHSH and LQKENI. V and J are truncated by 6 bases and 0 bases respectively, leaving an intervening sequence of 14 bases.